This T cell receptor beta chain was obtained from a study of blood T cell repertoires in COVID-19. Study-level background: The study drew acute and convalescent COVID-19 samples from the United States, Italy and Spain.

Trimming shortened V by 0 bases and J by 9 bases, and 9 bases separated the two germline ends. Germline values: CDR1 WNHNN, CDR2 SYGVQD (reference sequence). This CDR3 region has 13 residues. Measured with immunoSEQ multiplex PCR; TCRdb has only the in-frame clones, and not every one. This sample carries roughly 110,000 clones, 88% of them seen once, and the ten largest clones take approximately 6.8%. The sample was peripheral blood. This clonotype was sampled from a man between 50 and 59 years old with active or convalescent COVID-19. The J gene is TRBJ2-1, the V gene TRBV10-1; D gene unclear. The CDR3 coding sequence is TGCGCCAGCAGTGAGTCGAACAGTCGTGAGCAGTTCTTC. This gives the protein CASSESNSREQFF.